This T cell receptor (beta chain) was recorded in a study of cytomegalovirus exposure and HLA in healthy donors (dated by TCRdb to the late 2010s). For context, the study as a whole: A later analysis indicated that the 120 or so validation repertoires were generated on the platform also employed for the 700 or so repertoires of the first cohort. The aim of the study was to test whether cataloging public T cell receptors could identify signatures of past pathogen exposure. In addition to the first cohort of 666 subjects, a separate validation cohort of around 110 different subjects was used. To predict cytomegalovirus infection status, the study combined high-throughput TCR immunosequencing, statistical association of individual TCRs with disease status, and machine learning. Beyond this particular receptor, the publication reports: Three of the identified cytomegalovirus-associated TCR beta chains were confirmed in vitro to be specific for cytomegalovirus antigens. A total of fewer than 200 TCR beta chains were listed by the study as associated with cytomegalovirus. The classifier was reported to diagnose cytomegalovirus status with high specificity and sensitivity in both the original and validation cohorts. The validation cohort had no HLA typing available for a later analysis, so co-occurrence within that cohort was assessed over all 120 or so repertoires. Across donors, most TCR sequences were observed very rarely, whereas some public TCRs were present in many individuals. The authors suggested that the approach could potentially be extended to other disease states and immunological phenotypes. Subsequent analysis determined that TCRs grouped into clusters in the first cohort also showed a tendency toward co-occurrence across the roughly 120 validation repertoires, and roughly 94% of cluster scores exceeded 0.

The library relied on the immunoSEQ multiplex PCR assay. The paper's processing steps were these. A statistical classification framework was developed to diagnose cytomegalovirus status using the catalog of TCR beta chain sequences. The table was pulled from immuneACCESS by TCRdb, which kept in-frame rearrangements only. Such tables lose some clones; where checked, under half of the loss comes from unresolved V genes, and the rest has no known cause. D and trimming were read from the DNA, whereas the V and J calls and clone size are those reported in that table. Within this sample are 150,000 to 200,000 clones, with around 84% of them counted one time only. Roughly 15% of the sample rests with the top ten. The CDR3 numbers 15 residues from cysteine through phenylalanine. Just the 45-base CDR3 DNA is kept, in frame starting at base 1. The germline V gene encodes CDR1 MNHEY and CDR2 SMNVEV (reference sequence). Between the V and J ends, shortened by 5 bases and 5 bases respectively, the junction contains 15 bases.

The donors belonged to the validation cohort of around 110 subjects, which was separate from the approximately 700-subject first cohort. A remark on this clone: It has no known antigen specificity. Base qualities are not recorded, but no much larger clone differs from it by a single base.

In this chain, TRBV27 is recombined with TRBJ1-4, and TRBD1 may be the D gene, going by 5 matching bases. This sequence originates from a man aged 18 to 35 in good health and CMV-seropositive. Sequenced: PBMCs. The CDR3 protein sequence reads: CASSTRWGGNEKLFF. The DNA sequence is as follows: TGTGCCAGCAGTACCCGTTGGGGGGGGAATGAAAAACTGTTTTTT.